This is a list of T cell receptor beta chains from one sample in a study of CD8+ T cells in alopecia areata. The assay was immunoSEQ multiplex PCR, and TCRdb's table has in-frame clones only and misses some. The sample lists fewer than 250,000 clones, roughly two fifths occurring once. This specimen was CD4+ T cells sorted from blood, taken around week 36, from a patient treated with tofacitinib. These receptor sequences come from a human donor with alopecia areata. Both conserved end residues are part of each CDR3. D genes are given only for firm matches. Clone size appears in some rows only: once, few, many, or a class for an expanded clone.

CDR3 protein: CASTLGRGDEQFF
D gene: .
V gene: TRBV2
clone size: .
J gene: TRBJ2-1

CDR3 protein: CASSLGQGEAGELFF
D gene: TRBD1
V gene: TRBV7-2
clone size: .
J gene: TRBJ2-2

CDR3 protein: CASSQEPPATQYF
D gene: .
V gene: TRBV4-3
clone size: .
J gene: TRBJ2-5

CDR3 protein: CASTGQLSYGYTF
D gene: .
V gene: TRBV28
clone size: .
J gene: TRBJ1-2

CDR3 protein: CAWSGDGSGANVLTF
D gene: .
V gene: TRBV30
clone size: few
J gene: TRBJ2-6

CDR3 protein: CASSFGTGGSSNEQFF
D gene: TRBD1
V gene: TRBV2
clone size: few
J gene: TRBJ2-1

CDR3 protein: CASATGTEQYF
D gene: .
V gene: TRBV5-1
clone size: .
J gene: TRBJ2-7

CDR3 protein: CASSSPRGNYGYTF
D gene: .
V gene: TRBV2
clone size: many
J gene: TRBJ1-2

CDR3 protein: CASSFSQETQYF
D gene: .
V gene: TRBV7-8
clone size: few
J gene: TRBJ2-5

CDR3 protein: CASSLGGGENQPQHF
D gene: .
V gene: TRBV5-1
clone size: .
J gene: TRBJ1-5

CDR3 protein: CATSRTGTSPGELFF
D gene: .
V gene: TRBV15
clone size: few
J gene: TRBJ2-2

CDR3 protein: CAISETRLAGEDEQFF
D gene: TRBD2
V gene: TRBV10-3
clone size: .
J gene: TRBJ2-1

CDR3 protein: CASSLSGRAWNEQFF
D gene: TRBD2
V gene: TRBV5-1
clone size: few
J gene: TRBJ2-1

CDR3 protein: CASSPGLAAFNEQFF
D gene: TRBD2
V gene: TRBV6-6
clone size: .
J gene: TRBJ2-1

CDR3 protein: CASSATFSRTDTQYF
D gene: .
V gene: TRBV7-2
clone size: many
J gene: TRBJ2-3

CDR3 protein: CSVLQYYNEQFF
D gene: .
V gene: TRBV29-1
clone size: .
J gene: TRBJ2-1

CDR3 protein: CASSPPNRGVEKLFF
D gene: TRBD1
V gene: TRBV18
clone size: .
J gene: TRBJ1-4

CDR3 protein: CASSIPPASYNEQFF
D gene: .
V gene: TRBV19
clone size: .
J gene: TRBJ2-1

CDR3 protein: CATSRDWGSNQPQHF
D gene: .
V gene: TRBV15
clone size: few
J gene: TRBJ1-5

CDR3 protein: CASSVKSEGYGYTF
D gene: .
V gene: TRBV9
clone size: .
J gene: TRBJ1-2

CDR3 protein: CASSLGSRTQETQYF
D gene: .
V gene: TRBV5-6
clone size: few
J gene: TRBJ2-5

CDR3 protein: CSARRGDTEAFF
D gene: .
V gene: TRBV29-1
clone size: .
J gene: TRBJ1-1

CDR3 protein: CSVRVSYEQYF
D gene: .
V gene: TRBV29-1
clone size: few
J gene: TRBJ2-7

CDR3 protein: CASSTRLAGGPRETQYF
D gene: TRBD2
V gene: TRBV11-2
clone size: .
J gene: TRBJ2-5

CDR3 protein: CASSQGGQVYEQYF
D gene: TRBD1
V gene: TRBV4-2
clone size: .
J gene: TRBJ2-7

CDR3 protein: CSVEEVDPHYEQYF
D gene: .
V gene: TRBV29-1
clone size: few
J gene: TRBJ2-7

CDR3 protein: CSVGGGRGNEKLFF
D gene: .
V gene: TRBV29-1
clone size: few
J gene: TRBJ1-4

CDR3 protein: CASSLRGPNTGELFF
D gene: .
V gene: TRBV5-1
clone size: few
J gene: TRBJ2-2

CDR3 protein: CASSPREGPYEQYF
D gene: .
V gene: TRBV7-2
clone size: few
J gene: TRBJ2-7

CDR3 protein: CASSQGATGSSGNTIYF
D gene: .
V gene: TRBV4-3
clone size: .
J gene: TRBJ1-3

CDR3 protein: CASSLDYEQYF
D gene: .
V gene: TRBV7-2
clone size: .
J gene: TRBJ2-7

CDR3 protein: CAWSGTPINEKLFF
D gene: .
V gene: TRBV30
clone size: .
J gene: TRBJ1-4

CDR3 protein: CASSLSPRTNYGYTF
D gene: .
V gene: TRBV6-5
clone size: many
J gene: TRBJ1-2

CDR3 protein: CASSVGLAGPQETQYF
D gene: TRBD2
V gene: TRBV9
clone size: .
J gene: TRBJ2-5

CDR3 protein: CASSRTSGYQETQYF
D gene: .
V gene: TRBV7-9
clone size: few
J gene: TRBJ2-5

CDR3 protein: CSAPGPGTDTQYF
D gene: .
V gene: TRBV29-1
clone size: few
J gene: TRBJ2-3

CDR3 protein: CSVDPGELFF
D gene: .
V gene: TRBV29-1
clone size: once
J gene: TRBJ2-2

CDR3 protein: CSALNIYGYTF
D gene: .
V gene: TRBV20-1
clone size: .
J gene: TRBJ1-2

CDR3 protein: CASSPVAGWPFF
D gene: .
V gene: TRBV7-9
clone size: few
J gene: TRBJ2-1

CDR3 protein: CASRMGGSGETQYF
D gene: TRBD2
V gene: TRBV19
clone size: .
J gene: TRBJ2-5

CDR3 protein: CAMSGVTTYEQYF
D gene: .
V gene: TRBV6-4
clone size: few
J gene: TRBJ2-7

CDR3 protein: CASSRTGPILIEQYF
D gene: .
V gene: TRBV14
clone size: .
J gene: TRBJ2-7

CDR3 protein: CASTRGGNREETQYF
D gene: .
V gene: TRBV7-9
clone size: few
J gene: TRBJ2-5

CDR3 protein: CASSLVGLDTGELFF
D gene: .
V gene: TRBV5-1
clone size: few
J gene: TRBJ2-2

CDR3 protein: CASSEAQAGNQPQHF
D gene: .
V gene: TRBV2
clone size: .
J gene: TRBJ1-5

CDR3 protein: CAWSVTGFSYNEQFF
D gene: .
V gene: TRBV30
clone size: few
J gene: TRBJ2-1

CDR3 protein: CASTRLAGPYEQYF
D gene: TRBD2
V gene: TRBV6-1
clone size: .
J gene: TRBJ2-7

CDR3 protein: CASSLSPVMNTEAFF
D gene: .
V gene: TRBV5-6
clone size: .
J gene: TRBJ1-1

CDR3 protein: CASSPGTWSHIQYF
D gene: .
V gene: TRBV18
clone size: .
J gene: TRBJ2-4

CDR3 protein: CASSYVHQRGNTEAFF
D gene: .
V gene: TRBV6-5
clone size: once
J gene: TRBJ1-1

CDR3 protein: CASSGASGGYEQYF
D gene: TRBD2
V gene: TRBV2
clone size: .
J gene: TRBJ2-7

CDR3 protein: CSVDGLGETQYF
D gene: .
V gene: TRBV29-1
clone size: .
J gene: TRBJ2-5

CDR3 protein: CASSPSPLVREQFF
D gene: .
V gene: TRBV7-2
clone size: .
J gene: TRBJ2-1

CDR3 protein: CASSTLAGTYNEQFF
D gene: TRBD2
V gene: TRBV2
clone size: .
J gene: TRBJ2-1

CDR3 protein: CASRASGTETGELFF
D gene: .
V gene: TRBV28
clone size: few
J gene: TRBJ2-2

CDR3 protein: CASSLYSPAGDPTSLYF
D gene: TRBD2
V gene: TRBV18
clone size: .
J gene: TRBJ2-7